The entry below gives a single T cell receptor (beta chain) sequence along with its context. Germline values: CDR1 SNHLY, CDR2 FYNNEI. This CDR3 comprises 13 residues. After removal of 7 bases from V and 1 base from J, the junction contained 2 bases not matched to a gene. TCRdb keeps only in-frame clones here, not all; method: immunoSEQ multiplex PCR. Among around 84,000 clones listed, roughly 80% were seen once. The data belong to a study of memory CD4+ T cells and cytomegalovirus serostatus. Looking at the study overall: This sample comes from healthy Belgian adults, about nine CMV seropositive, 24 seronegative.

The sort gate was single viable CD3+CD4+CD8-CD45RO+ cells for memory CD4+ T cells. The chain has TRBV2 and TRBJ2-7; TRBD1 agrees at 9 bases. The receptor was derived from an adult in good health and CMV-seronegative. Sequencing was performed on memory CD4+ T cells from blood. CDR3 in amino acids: CASIGTGSYEQYF. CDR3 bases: TGTGCCAGCATAGGGACAGGGTCCTACGAGCAGTACTTC.